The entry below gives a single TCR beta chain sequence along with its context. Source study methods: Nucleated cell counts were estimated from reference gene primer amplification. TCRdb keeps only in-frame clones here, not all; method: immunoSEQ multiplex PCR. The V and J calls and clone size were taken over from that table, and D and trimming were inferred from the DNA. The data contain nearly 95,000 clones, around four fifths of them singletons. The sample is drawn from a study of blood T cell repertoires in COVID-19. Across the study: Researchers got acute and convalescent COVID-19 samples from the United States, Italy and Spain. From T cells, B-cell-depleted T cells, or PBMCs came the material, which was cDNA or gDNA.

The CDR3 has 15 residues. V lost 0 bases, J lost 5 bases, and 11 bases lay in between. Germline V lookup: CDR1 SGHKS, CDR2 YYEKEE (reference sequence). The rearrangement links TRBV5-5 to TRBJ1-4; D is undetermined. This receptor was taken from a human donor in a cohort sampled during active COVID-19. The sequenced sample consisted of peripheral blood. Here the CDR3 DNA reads TGTGCCAGCAGCTTGGACAGATCTAGCAATGAAAAACTGTTTTTT. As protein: CASSLDRSSNEKLFF.